One sample yielded the 8 T cell receptor beta chains listed below, sequenced in a study of T cell responses to AZD1222 COVID-19 vaccine. Profiling relied on immunoSEQ multiplex PCR, and the TCRdb table lists in-frame clones only, not all of them. The sample yields 30,000 to 35,000 clones, about 89% seen once. This specimen consisted of peripheral blood, obtained on day 0 of AZD1222 vaccination. These receptors were collected from an adult in good health.

The rearrangement links TRBV12-3 or TRBV12-4 to TRBJ2-1; D possibly corresponds to TRBD1 (6 bases). Trimming took off 1 base at V and 9 bases at J, with 10 bases between the two ends. This CDR3 is built from 13 residues. The CDR3 DNA sequence: TGTGCCAGCAGTTTAGGGGGGCCGGGTGAGCAGTTCTTC. Translating gives CASSLGGPGEQFF.

The rearrangement joins TRBV19 to TRBJ2-6; the D gene is possibly TRBD2 (5 bases). From germline, CDR1 is LNHDA and CDR2 SQIVND (reference sequence). This CDR3 comprises 16 residues. V was shortened by 6 bases and J by 0 bases, with 12 bases between the two germline ends. CDR3 amino acids: CASRTDGNSGANVLTF. DNA for the CDR3: TGTGCCAGTAGGACTGACGGGAACTCTGGGGCCAACGTCCTGACTTTC.

This chain joins TRBV7-2 and TRBJ1-2; tentatively, D is TRBD1 (5 bases). There are 13 residues in the CDR3. The germline V and J ends were trimmed by 1 base and 6 bases, with 9 bases remaining between them. Germline CDR1 reads SGHTA; CDR2 reads FQGNSA. In nucleotides, the CDR3 is TGTGCCAGCAGCTTAGGCAGGGTGAATGGCTACACCTTC. Translation: CASSLGRVNGYTF.

V gene TRBV19 combines with J gene TRBJ1-1; D remains unclear. The V end lost 7 bases, the J end lost 8 bases, and 17 bases lay between the germline ends. From germline, CDR1 is LNHDA and CDR2 SQIVND (reference sequence). The CDR3 has 13 amino acids. This chain's CDR3 is CASIDITAREAFF. The DNA of the CDR3 is TGTGCCAGTATTGACATAACAGCCCGAGAAGCTTTCTTT.

The rearrangement joins TRBV6-1 to TRBJ2-2; 13 bases map to TRBD2. The trim removed 4 bases at V and 5 bases at J, leaving 4 bases unmatched. CDR1 and CDR2 (germline): MNHNS, SASEGT. The CDR3 sequence is 16 residues long. In nucleotides, the CDR3 is TGTGCCAGCAGTGGACTAGCGGGGGGCGGAACCGGGGAGCTGTTTTTT. Amino acids: CASSGLAGGGTGELFF.

The V and J genes are TRBV5-1 and TRBJ1-5, with D possibly being TRBD1 (5 bases). Germline loops: CDR1 SGHRS, CDR2 YFSETQ. The CDR3 runs to 15 residues. Trimming cost V 1 base and J 5 bases, with 13 bases left between them. The CDR3, as DNA: TGCGCCAGCAGCTTGCTGGGGACCAGGGATCAGCCCCAGCATTTT. Encoded protein: CASSLLGTRDQPQHF.

V usage is TRBV18 and J usage is TRBJ1-3; D not certain. CDR3 length: 15 residues. V was trimmed by 3 bases and J by 4 bases, leaving 13 bases between them. Germline CDR1 is KGHSH and CDR2 is LQKENI. CDR3 in amino acids: CASSPPSVGGNTIYF. The CDR3, as DNA: TGTGCCAGCTCACCTCCCTCGGTTGGAGGAAACACCATATATTTT.

The V and J genes are TRBV11-2 and TRBJ1-2; D remains unclear. Germline values: CDR1 SGHAT, CDR2 FQNNGV. This CDR3 has 14 amino acids. V was pared by 1 base and J by 4 bases, with 10 bases between. CDR3 sequence: CASSLGAGIYGYTF. CDR3 in DNA: TGTGCCAGCAGCTTAGGGGCCGGCATCTATGGCTACACCTTC.